The source of this T cell receptor beta chain is a study of follicular helper T cells after annual influenza vaccination. Whole-study context: Across the 2013-2014, 2014-2015 and 2015-2016 vaccination seasons, some subjects were resampled.

Sequencing was performed with immunoSEQ multiplex PCR; in TCRdb, only in-frame clones are kept and a portion is missing. The sample has about 5,000 clones, 65% to 85% seen once. Germline trimming cut 3 bases from V and 4 bases from J; bases unmatched to any gene: 11. CDR3 size: 17 residues. The V gene's germline CDR1 is LGHNA and CDR2 YSLEER. Study-wide findings and caveats: Only roughly 9-20% of analyzed cells yielded productive TCRB sequences. Plasmablast frequency change correlated with clonality change in ICOS+CD38+ cTfh.

Note on this clone: Its antigen is as yet unknown.

Sample time point: 2015-2016 season, 7 days after influenza vaccination. The gene calls are TRBV4-3 and TRBJ2-5, with 10 bases matching TRBD2. This clonotype was obtained from an adult who received the influenza vaccine. Material: CXCR5+ CD38- circulating T follicular helper cells from blood, obtained 7 days after influenza vaccination. As to subset: circulating Tfh, non-naive CD4+CXCR5+PD-1+ (ICOS+CD38+ or ICOS-CD38-). The CDR3 protein is CASSQILSGGSGETQYF. CDR3 nucleotide sequence: TGCGCCAGCAGCCAGATACTTAGCGGGGGGTCGGGAGAGACCCAGTACTTC.